These T cell receptor beta chains were read from a single sample in a study of blood T cell repertoires in COVID-19. Data came from immunoSEQ multiplex PCR; TCRdb stores just in-frame clones and leaves some out. This sample has about 89,000 clones, with about 86% found just once. Sequences were obtained from peripheral blood. The receptor source for this set is an elderly man with active or convalescent COVID-19. Each CDR3 is given with its conserved first and last residue. The order of the fields is clone size, V gene, J gene, D gene, CDR3 DNA, CDR3 protein. The D gene is left open where the match is weak. Where a row states a size, it is once, few, many or the class of an expanded clone; other rows omit it.

>NA|TRBV19|TRBJ2-2|TRBD2
TGTGCCAGCGAACAAGCGGGACCAGGGACCGGGGAGCTGTTTTTT
CASEQAGPGTGELFF
>once|TRBV4-2|TRBJ1-4|NA
TGTGCCAGCAGCCAATATCTCGTCGCAACTAATGAAAAACTGTTTTTT
CASSQYLVATNEKLFF
>NA|TRBV9|TRBJ2-2|TRBD2
TGTGCCAGCAGCGTAGCTAGCGGGAGTTATACCGGGGAGCTGTTTTTT
CASSVASGSYTGELFF
>NA|TRBV7-2|TRBJ2-7|TRBD2
TGTGCCAGCAGCCCACTACTAGCGCTGAATTCCTACGAGCAGTACTTC
CASSPLLALNSYEQYF
>once|TRBV7-3|TRBJ2-1|TRBD2
TGTGCCAGCAGCTACGACTCTGTAGCGGGAGGGCCTTCCAATGAGCAGTTCTTC
CASSYDSVAGGPSNEQFF
>NA|TRBV10-3|TRBJ1-1|TRBD1
TGTGCCATCAGGCCCTCAGGGGGTCGCACTGAAGCTTTCTTT
CAIRPSGGRTEAFF
>NA|TRBV9|TRBJ2-1|TRBD2
TGTGCCAGCAGCGTAAGTTTTGCGGGAGGTTCTTCCGTCGACAATGAGCAGTTCTTC
CASSVSFAGGSSVDNEQFF
>few|TRBV10-3|TRBJ1-2|TRBD1
TGTGCCATCAGTGAAGAGGGACAGGGGTCCTCCTATGGCTACACCTTC
CAISEEGQGSSYGYTF
>NA|TRBV2|TRBJ1-2|TRBD1
TGTGCCAGCAGTTCGCGGACAGGGAACTATGGCTACACCTTC
CASSSRTGNYGYTF
>NA|TRBV7-8|TRBJ2-1|TRBD2
TGTGCCAGCGCCCTAGCGGGAGTTAATGAGCAGTTCTTC
CASALAGVNEQFF
>NA|TRBV4-2|TRBJ2-5|NA
TGTGCCAGCAGCCCCCAGGTTGGACTCGGTGAGACCCAGTACTTC
CASSPQVGLGETQYF
>NA|TRBV10-3|TRBJ2-1|NA
TGTGCCATCAGTGAGACTAGTACCATTATTGGGCAGTTCTTC
CAISETSTIIGQFF
>NA|TRBV21-1|TRBJ1-5|NA
TGTGCCAGCAGCGCAGGGATGGAGTATCAGCCCCAGCATTTT
CASSAGMEYQPQHF
>NA|TRBV2|TRBJ1-1|NA
TGTGCCAGCAGTCCCGACGGGTCCGACACTGAAGCTTTCTTT
CASSPDGSDTEAFF
>NA|TRBV18|TRBJ2-7|NA
TGTGCCAGCTCACCTACCACCTGGACGGGAAAGGGTGGCGAGCAGTACTTC
CASSPTTWTGKGGEQYF
>NA|TRBV28|TRBJ2-7|TRBD2
TGTGCCAGCAGTTTAGCTACTAGCGGGCCGAGCTCCTACGAGCAGTACTTC
CASSLATSGPSSYEQYF
>NA|TRBV28|TRBJ2-7|TRBD2
TGTGCCAGCAGTCCCAGCGGGACCCGAGCCGAGCAGTACTTC
CASSPSGTRAEQYF
>NA|TRBV3-1/TRBV3-2|TRBJ1-1|NA
TGTGCCAGCAGCACAGGGCTCACTGAAGCTTTCTTT
CASSTGLTEAFF
>NA|TRBV27|TRBJ2-7|NA
TGTGCCAGCAGTCTACAGGACTCCTACGAGCAGTACTTC
CASSLQDSYEQYF
>once|TRBV7-2|TRBJ1-6|NA
TGTGCCAGCAGCTTCCTGACATTTTCTCCCTCACCCCTCCACTTT
CASSFLTFSPSPLHF
>once|TRBV15|TRBJ1-1|NA
TGTGCCACCAGCGTCCAGGGGAACACTGAAGCTTTCTTT
CATSVQGNTEAFF
>NA|TRBV25-1|TRBJ2-1|TRBD1
TGTGCCAGCAGTGAATGGGGACAGGGTTTTGACAATGAGCAGTTCTTC
CASSEWGQGFDNEQFF
>few|TRBV6-5|TRBJ2-5|NA
TGTGCCAGCAGTTACGTGCGGGGCCAAGAGACCCAGTACTTC
CASSYVRGQETQYF
>few|TRBV2|TRBJ1-5|TRBD1
TGTGCCAGCAGCTACGGACAGGGGAGACAGCCCCAGCATTTT
CASSYGQGRQPQHF
>NA|TRBV30|TRBJ2-7|NA
TGTGCCTCAAGAGCTGCGAATACCTACGAGCAGTACTTC
CASRAANTYEQYF
>NA|TRBV7-2|TRBJ2-1|NA
TGTGCCAGCAGCTTAGGACCCAGCGCTCCCTACAATGAGCAGTTCTTC
CASSLGPSAPYNEQFF
>NA|TRBV6-5|TRBJ1-1|TRBD1
TGTGCCAGTGGGACAGGGAGGAACACTGAAGCTTTCTTT
CASGTGRNTEAFF
>NA|TRBV5-1|TRBJ2-5|NA
TGCGCCAGCAAACAGGGACCGGGGGAGACCCAGTACTTC
CASKQGPGETQYF
>NA|TRBV7-2|TRBJ2-7|NA
TGTGCCAGCAGCTTAGCTAGCGGCCTCTCCTACGAGCAGTACTTC
CASSLASGLSYEQYF
>NA|TRBV7-2|TRBJ2-1|NA
TGTGCCAGCAGCCCCCAGGGAACCTATTCAAACAATGAGCAGTTCTTC
CASSPQGTYSNNEQFF
>once|TRBV7-2|TRBJ2-7|TRBD1
TGTGCCAGCAGCGCTCAACAGGGGAAGGGCTACGAGCAGTACTTC
CASSAQQGKGYEQYF
>NA|TRBV7-7|TRBJ2-1|TRBD2
TGTGCTAGCAGCTACGGACTAGCGGGATTCAATGAGCAGTTCTTC
CASSYGLAGFNEQFF
>NA|TRBV3-1/TRBV3-2|TRBJ2-7|TRBD2
TGTGCCAGCAGCCAAGTTGCGGGAGGACGGGGCGAGCAGTACTTC
CASSQVAGGRGEQYF
>NA|TRBV5-1|TRBJ2-1|TRBD2
TGCGCCAGCAGCTTTCCGAAGCTAGCGGGGTCCTACAATGAGCAGTTCTTC
CASSFPKLAGSYNEQFF
>NA|TRBV3-1/TRBV3-2|TRBJ2-3|NA
TGTGCCAGCAGCCAAGATCGCGGAGATACGCAGTATTTT
CASSQDRGDTQYF
>NA|TRBV18|TRBJ2-2|TRBD1
TGTGCCAGCTCACCTCGGGACAGGGGTTCCGGGGAGCTGTTTTTT
CASSPRDRGSGELFF
>NA|TRBV27|TRBJ2-7|TRBD1
TGTGCCAGCAGCCGGACAGGCAGCTACGAGCAGTACTTC
CASSRTGSYEQYF